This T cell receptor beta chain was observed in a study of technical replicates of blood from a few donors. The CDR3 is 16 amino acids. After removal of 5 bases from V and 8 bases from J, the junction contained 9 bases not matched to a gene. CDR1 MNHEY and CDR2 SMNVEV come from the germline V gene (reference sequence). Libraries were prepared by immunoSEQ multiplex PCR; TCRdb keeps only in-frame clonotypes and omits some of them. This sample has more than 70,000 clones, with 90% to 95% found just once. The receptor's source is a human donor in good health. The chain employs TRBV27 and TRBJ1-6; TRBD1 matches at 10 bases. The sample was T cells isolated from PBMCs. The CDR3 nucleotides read TGTGCCAGCAGTCTCCCGGGACAGGGGATAGATTCACCCCTCCACTTT. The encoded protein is CASSLPGQGIDSPLHF.